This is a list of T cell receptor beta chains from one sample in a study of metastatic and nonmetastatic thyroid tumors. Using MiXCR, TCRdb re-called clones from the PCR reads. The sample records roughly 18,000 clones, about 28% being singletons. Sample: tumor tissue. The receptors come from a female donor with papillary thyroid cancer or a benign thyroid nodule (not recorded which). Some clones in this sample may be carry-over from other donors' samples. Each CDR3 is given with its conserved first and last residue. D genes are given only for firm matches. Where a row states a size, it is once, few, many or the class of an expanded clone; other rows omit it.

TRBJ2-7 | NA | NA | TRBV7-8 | TGTGCCAGCAACTTAGCGCATTGTACAGAATTCTACGAGCAGTACTTC | CASNLAHCTEFYEQYF
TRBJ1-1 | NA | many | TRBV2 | TGTGCCAGCAGACAGCTAAACACTGAAGCTTTCTTT | CASRQLNTEAFF
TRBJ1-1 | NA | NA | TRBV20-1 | TGCAGTGCTACACTTCAGGGGTTCGCCACTGAAGCTTTCTTT | CSATLQGFATEAFF
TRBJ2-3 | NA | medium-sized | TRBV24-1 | TGTGCCACCAGTGACACAGATACGCAGTATTTT | CATSDTDTQYF
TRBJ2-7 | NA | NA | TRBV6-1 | TGTACCAGCAGTGAAAGGTTAGGAGGGGTTGACGAGCAGTACTTC | CTSSERLGGVDEQYF
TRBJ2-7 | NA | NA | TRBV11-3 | TGTGCCAGCAGCTCGCCAGCTGGAGCAGACGAGCAGTACTTC | CASSSPAGADEQYF
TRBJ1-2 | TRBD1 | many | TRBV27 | TGTGCCAGCAGTGCCCGGGACAGGGTTGCCTATGGCTACACCTTC | CASSARDRVAYGYTF
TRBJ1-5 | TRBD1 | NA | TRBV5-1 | TGCGCCAGCAGCGGGGGACAGGGGAATCAGCCCCAGCATTTT | CASSGGQGNQPQHF
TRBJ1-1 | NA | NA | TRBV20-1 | TGCAGTGCTAGAGGTAGGGGGGACACTGAAGCTTTCTTT | CSARGRGDTEAFF
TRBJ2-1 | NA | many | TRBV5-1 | TGCGCCAGCAGGTGGGGTCCCGGGTTTAACAATGAGCAGTTCTTC | CASRWGPGFNNEQFF
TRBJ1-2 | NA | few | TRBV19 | TGTGCCTCTTCCGCTGGAGGGGCTCGTGGCTACACCTTC | CASSAGGARGYTF
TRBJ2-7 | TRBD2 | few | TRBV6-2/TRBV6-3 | TGTGCCAGCAGTTCCACTGGCGCGGGGGAGCGGTACTTC | CASSSTGAGERYF
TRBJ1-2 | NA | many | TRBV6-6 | TGCGCCAGCAGTTACCAACACAGGGATGGCTACACCTTC | CASSYQHRDGYTF
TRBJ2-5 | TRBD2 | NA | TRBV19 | TGTGCCAGTAAGGCGGGAGGCCCCCAAGAGACCCAGTACTTC | CASKAGGPQETQYF
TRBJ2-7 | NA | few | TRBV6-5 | TGTGCCAGCAGTTACTCGCAGGACTCCTACGAGCAGTACTTC | CASSYSQDSYEQYF
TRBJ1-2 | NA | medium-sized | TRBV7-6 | TGTGCCAGCAGCTTAAACCCAAATAAGGGCTACACCTTC | CASSLNPNKGYTF
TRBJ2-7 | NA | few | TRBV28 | TGTGCCAGCAGTTCAGAGGCGGACCCACACTCCTACGAGCAGTACTTC | CASSSEADPHSYEQYF
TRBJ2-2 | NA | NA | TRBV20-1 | TGCAGTGCTTCCTACAGGGTCGGGACCGGGGAGCTGTTTTTT | CSASYRVGTGELFF
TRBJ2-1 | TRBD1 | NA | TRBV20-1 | TGCAGTGCGGTGACAGGGGGCAATGAGCAGTTCTTC | CSAVTGGNEQFF
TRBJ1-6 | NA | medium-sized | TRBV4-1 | TGCGCCAGCAGCCAAGTCAGGGGCCGATCGGCACCCCTCCACTTT | CASSQVRGRSAPLHF
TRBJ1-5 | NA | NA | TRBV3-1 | TGTGCCAGCAGCCTATCAGTGTCGGCCAATCAGCCCCAGCATTTT | CASSLSVSANQPQHF
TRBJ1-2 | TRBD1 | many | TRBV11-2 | TGTGCCAGCAGCCCAGGACAGGACTATGGCTACACCTTC | CASSPGQDYGYTF
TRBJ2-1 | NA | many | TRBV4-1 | TGCGCCAGCAGCTACCCCGGGAGTGGGGGTTACAATGAGCAGTTCTTC | CASSYPGSGGYNEQFF
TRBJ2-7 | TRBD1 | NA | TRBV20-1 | TGCAGTGTGGATACCGGGACAGCAACCTACGAGCAGTACTTC | CSVDTGTATYEQYF
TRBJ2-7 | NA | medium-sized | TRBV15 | TGTGCCACCAGCACTACCAGGTGGGGCGGCGAGCAGTACTTC | CATSTTRWGGEQYF
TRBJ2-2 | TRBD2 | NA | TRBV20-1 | TGCAGTGCTCCACCCATAGCGGGGGGCCGGAACACCGGGGAGCTGTTTTTT | CSAPPIAGGRNTGELFF
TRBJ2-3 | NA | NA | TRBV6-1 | TGTGCCAGCAGTCTGTCCGGGACAAGGTGCCCAGATACGCAGTATTTT | CASSLSGTRCPDTQYF
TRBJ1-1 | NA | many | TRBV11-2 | TGTGCCAGCAGCTTAAAGGGGGGAAACAGGGTAAACACTGAAGCTTTCTTT | CASSLKGGNRVNTEAFF
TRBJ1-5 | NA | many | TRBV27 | TGTGCCAGCAGTTCCCCGAATCAGCCCCAGCATTTT | CASSSPNQPQHF
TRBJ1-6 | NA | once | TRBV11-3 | TGTGCCAGCAGCTTAGGGGGGAGTAATTCACCCCTCCACTTT | CASSLGGSNSPLHF
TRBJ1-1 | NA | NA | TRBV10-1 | TGCGCCAGCAGTGACTCGACGTGGGGTGAAGCTTTCTTT | CASSDSTWGEAFF
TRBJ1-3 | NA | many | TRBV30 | TGTGCCTGGAGTGTAGGGCCGGGAAACACCATATATTTT | CAWSVGPGNTIYF
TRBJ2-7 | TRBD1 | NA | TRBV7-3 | TGTGCCAGCAGCTCGGGACAGGAGTTCGTAGAGCAGTACTTC | CASSSGQEFVEQYF
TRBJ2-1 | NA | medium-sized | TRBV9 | TGTGCCAGCAGCGTAGCCAGCGACCCCTACAATGAGCAGTTCTTC | CASSVASDPYNEQFF
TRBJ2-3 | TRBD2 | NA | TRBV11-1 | TGTGCCAGCAGCCGCCCAGCGGGGGACACAGATACGCAGTATTTT | CASSRPAGDTDTQYF
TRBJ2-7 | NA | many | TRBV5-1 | TGCGCCAGCAGCTTGGAGGTAGTCCTTGTTGGCGGCGAGCAGTACTTC | CASSLEVVLVGGEQYF
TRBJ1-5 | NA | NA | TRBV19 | TGTGCCAGTAGTATATGGGGGGATGGCAATCAGCCCCAGCATTTT | CASSIWGDGNQPQHF
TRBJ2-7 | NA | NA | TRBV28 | TGTGCCATCAGGGACCCTGGGCAGGGGTACGAGCAGTACTTC | CAIRDPGQGYEQYF
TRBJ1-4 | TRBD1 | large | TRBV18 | TGTGCCAGCTCACCACTTTTACAGGGGGCTAATGAAAAACTGTTTTTT | CASSPLLQGANEKLFF
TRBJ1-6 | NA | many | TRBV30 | TGTGCCTGGAGTGTTGACAGAAGCTCCTATAATTCACCCCTCCACTTT | CAWSVDRSSYNSPLHF
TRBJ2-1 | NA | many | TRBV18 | TGTGCCAGCTCACCCTCACACAATGAGCAGTTCTTC | CASSPSHNEQFF
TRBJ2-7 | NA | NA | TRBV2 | TGTGCCAGCAAAGAAAGCGGGGACAGCTCCTACGAGCAGTACTTC | CASKESGDSSYEQYF